A selection of T cell receptor beta chains follows, all from one sample in a study of response to subunit inactivated influenza vaccine. Each CDR3 protein gets one entry after TCRdb re-called the RT-PCR reads with MiXCR. The table records about 780,000 distinct CDR3 sequences, about 18% of them present only once. Sample: PBMCs from blood, taken about 5 days after vaccination. These receptors came from a man in his fifties or sixties who received an inactivated influenza vaccine. Both conserved end residues are trimmed from each CDR3.

V gene	CDR3 length	J gene	CDR3 protein
TRBV24-1	14	TRBJ2-3	ATSDPQGAGTDTQY
TRBV20-1	13	TRBJ1-5	SASLGTDSNQPQH
TRBV7-6	15	TRBJ1-1	ASSTDDRGGMNTEAF
TRBV2	11	TRBJ2-7	ASRSDSPYEQY
TRBV4-2	16	TRBJ2-2	ASSQVFSRTGNTGELF
TRBV4-2	13	TRBJ1-2	ASSHPTATNYSYT
TRBV5-1	14	TRBJ2-2	ASSLESGGNTGELF
TRBV25-1	11	TRBJ2-3	ASTGLLTDTQY
TRBV5-1	10	TRBJ2-1	ASSQASGEQF
TRBV27	13	TRBJ2-7	ASSLFSSQAYEQY
TRBV27	12	TRBJ1-2	ASSATSGYYGYT
TRBV6-1	12	TRBJ2-2	ASSGLANTGELF
TRBV5-1	15	TRBJ2-3	ASSLTKGLASTDTQY
TRBV27	10	TRBJ1-5	ASSWVNQPQH
TRBV2	12	TRBJ1-5	ASKGQGPPRPQH
TRBV7-9	14	TRBJ2-3	ASSRPGLAVTDTQY
TRBV25-1	9	TRBJ2-7	ASSVGGEQY
TRBV2	14	TRBJ2-3	ASSELLTGSTDTQY
TRBV13	16	TRBJ2-5	ASRKIKIAGVIQETQY
TRBV5-1	12	TRBJ1-2	ASSLDAGTNGYT
TRBV20-1	9	TRBJ2-1	SASAGDEQF
TRBV5-5	13	TRBJ1-2	ASSLVVGQGYGYT
TRBV7-2	15	TRBJ2-2	ASSLGGGGGTTGELF
TRBV12-3/TRBV12-4	13	TRBJ1-1	ASSPYRRANTEAF
TRBV20-1	11	TRBJ2-5	SAPLPRGETQY
TRBV6-1	13	TRBJ1-4	ASRGTGGGFEKLF
TRBV7-9	12	TRBJ2-1	ASSASWVYNEQF
TRBV10-3	13	TRBJ2-7	AISKNREGPYEQY
TRBV28	10	TRBJ2-1	ASNGAGAQQF
TRBV20-1	12	TRBJ2-3	SANTGTATDTQY
TRBV6-1	13	TRBJ2-2	ASSRAGAYTGELF
TRBV12-3/TRBV12-4	9	TRBJ2-2	ASTYRGGLF
TRBV20-1	10	TRBJ1-3	SARGSGNTIY
TRBV28	10	TRBJ2-7	ATSGVDEEQY
TRBV12-1	9	TRBJ2-7	ASDRGWEQY
TRBV5-1	13	TRBJ1-2	ASSLLRQGAIGYT
TRBV10-3	11	TRBJ1-5	AARTGENQPQH
TRBV6-2/TRBV6-3	12	TRBJ2-7	ASSARDREREQY
TRBV5-4	13	TRBJ2-7	ASSLAPSGSYEQY
TRBV7-2	11	TRBJ2-7	ASSSHNTYEQY
TRBV9	12	TRBJ2-5	ASSPRVGTETQY
TRBV6-1	15	TRBJ2-1	ASNPAGVPKGGNEQF